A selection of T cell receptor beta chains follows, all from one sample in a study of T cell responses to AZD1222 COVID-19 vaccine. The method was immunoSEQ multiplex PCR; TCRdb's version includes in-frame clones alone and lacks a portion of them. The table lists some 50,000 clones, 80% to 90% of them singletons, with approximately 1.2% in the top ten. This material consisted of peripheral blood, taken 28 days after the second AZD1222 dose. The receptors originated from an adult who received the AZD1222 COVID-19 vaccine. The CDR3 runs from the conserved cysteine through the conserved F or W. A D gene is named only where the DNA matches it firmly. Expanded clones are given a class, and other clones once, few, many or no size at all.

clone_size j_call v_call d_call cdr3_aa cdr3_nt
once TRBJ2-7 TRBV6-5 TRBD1 CASSPGTGLYEQYF TGTGCCAGCAGTCCTGGGACAGGGCTCTACGAGCAGTACTTC
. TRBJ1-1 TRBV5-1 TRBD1 CASSPQWTGGLAEAFF TGCGCCAGCAGCCCCCAATGGACAGGGGGACTCGCTGAAGCTTTCTTT
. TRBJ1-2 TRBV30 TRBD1 CAWTGTGYGYTF TGTGCCTGGACTGGGACAGGCTATGGCTACACCTTC
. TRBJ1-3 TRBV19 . CASSIGFTGTTISGNTIYF TGTGCCAGTAGTATAGGTTTTACCGGGACAACCATCTCTGGAAACACCATATATTTT
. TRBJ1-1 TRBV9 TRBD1 CASSLSTGLTEAFF TGTGCCAGCAGCCTCTCGACAGGGCTCACTGAAGCTTTCTTT
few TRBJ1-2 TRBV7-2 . CASSLTVDGYTF TGTGCCAGCAGCTTAACGGTGGATGGCTACACCTTC
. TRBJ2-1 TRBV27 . CASIPRLNFYNEQFF TGTGCCAGCATTCCCAGACTAAATTTCTACAATGAGCAGTTCTTC
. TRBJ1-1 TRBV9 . CASRPGHGANTEAFF TGTGCCAGCAGACCCGGTCATGGGGCGAACACTGAAGCTTTCTTT
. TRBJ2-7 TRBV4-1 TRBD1 CASRTGVYSYEQYF TGCGCCAGCAGAACAGGGGTATATTCGTACGAGCAGTACTTC
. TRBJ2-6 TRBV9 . CASSFLSGANVLTF TGTGCCAGCAGCTTTCTCTCTGGGGCCAACGTCCTGACTTTC
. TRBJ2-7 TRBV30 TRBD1 CAWAPQGVTYEQYF TGTGCCTGGGCCCCACAGGGGGTTACCTACGAGCAGTACTTC
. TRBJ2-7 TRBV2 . CASSGDSRGHEQYF TGTGCCAGCAGTGGGGACTCACGAGGACACGAGCAGTACTTC